This TCR beta chain appears in the sequencing data of a study of blood T cell repertoires in COVID-19. Study as a whole: PBMCs, B-cell-depleted T cells, or T cells were the source of the cDNA or gDNA that made up the material.

Assay used: immunoSEQ multiplex PCR; TCRdb lists only in-frame clones, some missing. In the table there are about 310,000 clones, about nine tenths of which are singletons. The table lists this clone with a few counts. Other DNA sequences in the same sample also yield this CDR3. Sequencing was done on a sample of PBMCs or T cells enriched from blood (not recorded which). The source is a woman under 30 who had recovered from COVID-19.

CDR3 amino acids: CASSFTGNTEAFF. The CDR3 bases are TGTGCCAGTAGTTTCACAGGGAACACTGAAGCTTTCTTT. The chain recombines TRBV19 with TRBJ1-1; D possibly corresponds to TRBD1 (5 bases). The V and J ends lost 5 bases and 1 base respectively, with 8 bases between them. The V gene's germline CDR1 is LNHDA and CDR2 SQIVND (reference sequence). CDR3 length: 13 residues.